A selection of T cell receptor beta chains follows, all from one sample in a study of T cell responses to AZD1222 COVID-19 vaccine. Data came from immunoSEQ multiplex PCR; TCRdb stores just in-frame clones and leaves some out. Of 190,000 or so clones listed, over 85% are singletons. The input for sequencing was peripheral blood, taken 28 days after the second AZD1222 dose. The receptors originated from an adult who received the AZD1222 COVID-19 vaccine. The conserved cysteine and the conserved F or W are not part of the CDR3 here.

TRBJ2-3,TRBV3-1/TRBV3-2,ASSHDLAVASTDTQY
TRBJ1-2,TRBV5-5,ASSERDRADYGYT
TRBJ2-7,TRBV28,ASSPRLYREQY
TRBJ1-2,TRBV28,ASSLGDYGYT
TRBJ1-2,TRBV25-1,ASSDSRLSGYT
TRBJ2-3,TRBV14,ASSQIIRDRVVVRGAQY
TRBJ1-4,TRBV4-1,ASSPKDRSTTNEKLF
TRBJ1-4,TRBV11-2,ASSSSGQSWGPANEKLF
TRBJ2-1,TRBV18,ASSPAVAGLNEQF
TRBJ1-1,TRBV6-5,ASSYSGSGNTEAF
TRBJ2-3,TRBV27,ASSYLAGGRDTQY
TRBJ2-3,TRBV6-1,ASSSAPDRGPQY
TRBJ1-1,TRBV7-9,ASSPAGTQNTEAF
TRBJ2-1,TRBV5-4,ASSLSKSLYNEQF